One T cell receptor (beta chain) is described in this entry. Antigen specificity is unknown. One junction end disagrees with the germline gene, perhaps due to a read error. The data are from a study of tumor-infiltrating lymphocytes in primary liver carcinoma. Study at large: The cohort included men and women aged 30 to 69 years.

Whole-study findings and limits: Pairs comparing tumor with adjacent tissue or blood overlapped less than pairs drawn from tumor regions. Tumors carried a top-250-clone fraction significantly exceeding that of blood (p = 0.039).

From unsorted bulk tissue weighing roughly 17-31 mg, DNA and RNA were co-extracted. Subjects presented with primary liver carcinoma managed by surgical resection. Priming with a constant-region primer yielded TCR beta cDNA from about 480 ng total RNA. Three nested multiplex PCR rounds, a slightly modified ARM-PCR, produced the libraries for TCR beta. A single record per CDR3 protein comes from TCRdb applying MiXCR to the multiplex PCR reads. This repertoire shows almost 45,000 distinct CDR3 sequences, roughly 77% found once; its top ten account for around 41%. The sequence was obtained from a woman aged 25 to 39 with primary liver carcinoma and hepatitis B virus infection. The sequenced material came from tumor-adjacent normal liver tissue.

CDR3 nucleotides: TGCGCCGGCAGCCATGATGCGGGAAGCTCACACAATGAGCAGTTTTTC. Protein sequence: CAGSHDAGSSHNEQFF. The chain joins TRBV4-3 to TRBJ2-1; weak D call: TRBD2 (6 bases). This CDR3 is 16 amino acids long. The germline CDR1 and CDR2 sequences are LGHNA and YSLEER.